One and the same sample provided the 28 T cell receptor beta chains below, sequenced in a study of OX40 agonist ivuxolimab in advanced cancers. Only in-frame clones appear in the TCRdb table, and some are missing; sequencing was by immunoSEQ multiplex PCR. The table has fewer than 65,000 clones, 80% to 90% seen once. This sample comprised CD4+ or CD8+ T cells sorted from blood, obtained in a trial of the OX40 agonist ivuxolimab. The source is an adult with an advanced solid tumor such as melanoma, head and neck, liver or kidney cancer.

This chain joins TRBV29-1 and TRBJ2-5, with 7 bases aligning to TRBD1. The tail of the sequence fits TRBJ2-7 better, so the J call may be wrong. The V gene's germline CDR1 is SQVTM and CDR2 ANQGSEA. CDR3 size: 13 residues. The CDR3 nucleotides are TGCAGCGCTATGGGACAGCAACGTTACGAGCAGTACTTC. This codes for CSAMGQQRYEQYF.

The chain uses TRBV5-5 and TRBJ1-5, with TRBD1 matching 7 bases. Germline V gene lookup returns CDR1 SGHKS and CDR2 YYEKEE (reference sequence). The CDR3 is made up of 14 amino acids. The trim removed 3 bases at V and 7 bases at J, leaving 7 bases unmatched. The DNA of the CDR3 is TGTGCCAGCAGCTCCCAGGGGGGAGGACAGCCCCAGCATTTT. This sequence encodes CASSSQGGGQPQHF.

This chain joins TRBV19 and TRBJ1-3; no clear D. The V end lost 6 bases, the J end lost 0 bases, and 12 bases lay between the germline ends. The CDR3 totals 15 residues. Germline lookup yields CDR1 LNHDA and CDR2 SQIVND (reference sequence). CDR3 sequence: CASRAGRTSGNTIYF. The CDR3 DNA sequence: TGTGCCAGTAGGGCCGGAAGGACCTCTGGAAACACCATATATTTT.

V and J are TRBV7-9 and TRBJ1-2; a weak D match, TRBD1 (5 bases). Deletions cut 4 bases from V and 4 bases from J, with 13 bases between. Germline loops: CDR1 SEHNR, CDR2 FQNEAQ (reference sequence). The CDR3 sequence is 14 residues long. The CDR3 here is CASSSGTLGYGYTF. CDR3 sequence (DNA): TGTGCCAGCAGCTCCGGGACTCTGGGCTATGGCTACACCTTC. The full variable domain, with the rest looked up from reference TRBV7-9 and TRBJ1-2, is DTGVSQNPRHKITKRGQNVTFRCDPISEHNRLYWYRQTLGQGPEFLTYFQNEAQLEKSRLLSDRFSAERPKGSFSTLEIQRTEQGDSAMYLCASSSGTLGYGYTFGSGTRLTVV.

This clone was seen only once. The rearrangement uses TRBV6-5 and TRBJ2-7; tentatively, D is TRBD1 (7 bases). V was shortened by 1 base and J by 1 base, with 14 bases between the two germline ends. The germline gives CDR1 MNHEY, CDR2 SVGAGI. This CDR3 comprises 16 residues. The CDR3 loop reads CASSYLVQGGSYEQYF. The DNA of the CDR3 is TGTGCCAGCAGTTACTTGGTTCAGGGGGGATCCTACGAGCAGTACTTC.

The chain has TRBV5-6 and TRBJ2-7; 9 bases fit TRBD1. The V gene's germline CDR1 is SGHDT and CDR2 YYEEEE. V shed 4 bases and J 4 bases; nucleotides not matched to a gene: 6. CDR3 length equals 14 residues. CDR3 bases: TGTGCCAGCAGCCACTACAGGGGGCCTTACGAGCAGTACTTC. The encoded protein is CASSHYRGPYEQYF.

V gene TRBV7-9 combines with J gene TRBJ1-3, with D tentatively TRBD1 (6 bases). The CDR3 contains 14 residues. V was shortened by 5 bases and J by 3 bases, with 11 bases between the two germline ends. Per germline, CDR1 SEHNR and CDR2 FQNEAQ (reference sequence). CDR3 loop: CASSPGGHGNTIYF. In DNA form, the CDR3 reads TGTGCCAGCAGCCCTGGGGGCCATGGAAACACCATATATTTT.

The chain combines TRBV27 with TRBJ1-3, with no clear D. This CDR3 has 13 amino acids. V lost 2 bases and J 3 bases, leaving 5 bases between the germline ends. Germline lookup yields CDR1 MNHEY and CDR2 SMNVEV (reference sequence). DNA of the CDR3: TGTGCCAGCAGTTTAGGGCTTGGAAACACCATATATTTT. Encoded protein: CASSLGLGNTIYF.

V usage is TRBV6-6 and J usage is TRBJ2-5; 10 bases match TRBD1. V shed 6 bases, J shed 1 base, and the junction held 5 bases outside the gene matches. This CDR3 spans 15 amino acids. The germline CDR1 and CDR2 sequences are MNHNY and SVGAGI (reference sequence). The DNA of the CDR3 is TGTGCCAGCAGGGATAGGACAGGGGGCCAAGAGACCCAGTACTTC. Translating it yields CASRDRTGGQETQYF.

The chain employs TRBV28 and TRBJ1-6; 9 bases are shared with TRBD1. V lost 6 bases and J lost 7; bases outside the gene matches: 7. Looked up from germline, CDR1 is MDHEN and CDR2 is SYDVKM. CDR3 length equals 15 residues. The CDR3 spells CASSHGQGRNSPLHF. As DNA, the CDR3 is TGTGCCAGCAGCCACGGACAGGGGAGAAATTCACCCCTCCACTTT.

The V and J genes are TRBV5-1 and TRBJ2-7; D not certain. The CDR3 runs 12 residues. Looked up from germline, CDR1 is SGHRS and CDR2 is YFSETQ. The V end lost 0 bases, the J end lost 4 bases, and 5 bases lay between the germline ends. The DNA for the CDR3 is TGCGCCAGCAGCTTGGACGCGTACGAGCAGTACTTC. Amino acid sequence: CASSLDAYEQYF.

The chain links TRBV5-8 to TRBJ2-3; D is unclear. The germline CDR1 and CDR2 sequences are SGHTS and YDEGEE. This CDR3 has 12 amino acids. The germline V and J ends were trimmed by 9 bases and 4 bases, with 12 bases remaining between them. This chain's CDR3 is CATRGVPDTQYF. Written as DNA, the CDR3 is TGTGCCACTCGAGGAGTCCCAGATACGCAGTATTTT. Full variable domain (rest looked up from reference TRBV5-8 and TRBJ2-3): EAGVTQSPTHLIKTRGQQATLRCSPISGHTSVYWYQQALGLGLQFLLWYDEGEERNRGNFPPRFSGRQFPNYSSELNVNALELEDSALYLCATRGVPDTQYFGPGTRLTVL.

The V call is TRBV30, the J call TRBJ1-4; a possible D gene is TRBD1 (5 bases). The ends were cut back, 1 base at V and 8 bases at J, with 14 bases in the middle. The CDR3 has 14 residues. Looked up from germline, CDR1 is GTSNPN and CDR2 is SVGIG (reference sequence). Here the CDR3 DNA reads TGTGCCTGGAGTGCTGGGGGGGGTTTAGAAAAACTGTTTTTT. Protein: CAWSAGGGLEKLFF. Filled out from reference TRBV30 and TRBJ1-4, the complete variable domain reads SQTIHQWPATLVQPVGSPLSLECTVEGTSNPNLYWYRQAAGRGLQLLFYSVGIGQISSEVPQNLSASRPQDRQFILSSKKLLLSDSGFYLCAWSAGGGLEKLFFGSGTQLSVL.

The rearrangement joins TRBV7-3 to TRBJ2-3; D may match TRBD1 or TRBD2 (5 bases each). There are 11 residues in the CDR3. V was shortened by 6 bases and J by 5 bases, with 6 bases between the two germline ends. Germline lookup yields CDR1 SGHTA and CDR2 FQGTGA. This CDR3 reads CASSGGDTQYF. The CDR3 nucleotides are TGTGCCAGCAGTGGGGGAGATACGCAGTATTTT.

V usage is TRBV4-2 and J usage is TRBJ2-7; the D gene is possibly TRBD1 (6 bases). V shed 0 bases and J shed 7 bases, with 10 bases lying between them. Germline loops: CDR1 LGHNA, CDR2 YNFKEQ. This CDR3 comprises 13 residues. The CDR3 region has the DNA TGTGCCAGCAGCCAAGATATAGGGGGTGAGCAGTACTTC. As protein: CASSQDIGGEQYF.

This chain connects TRBV7-2 to TRBJ2-3; D is perhaps TRBD2 (6 bases). V was trimmed by 7 bases and J by 6 bases, leaving 14 bases between them. Germline CDR1 and CDR2: SGHTA and FQGNSA. The CDR3 contains 13 residues. The CDR3 DNA sequence: TGTGCCAGCACCTTGAGGCTAGCGGATACGCAGTATTTT. Translating it yields CASTLRLADTQYF. The full variable domain, rest sourced from reference TRBV7-2 and TRBJ2-3, is GAGVSQSPSNKVTEKGKDVELRCDPISGHTALYWYRQSLGQGLEFLIYFQGNSAPDKSGLPSDRFSAERTGGSVSTLTIQRTQQEDSAVYLCASTLRLADTQYFGPGTRLTVL.

The V call is TRBV6-1, the J call TRBJ1-4, with 8 positions matching TRBD1. Germline trimming cut 4 bases from V and 8 bases from J; bases unmatched to any gene: 9. Germline CDR1 is MNHNS and CDR2 is SASEGT. The CDR3 sequence is 15 residues long. CDR3 residues: CASSGRTGRGEKLFF. DNA of the CDR3: TGTGCCAGCAGTGGAAGGACAGGGAGGGGGGAAAAACTGTTTTTT.

The rearrangement links TRBV11-1 to TRBJ2-5, with 8 positions matching TRBD1. Germline V gene data show CDR1 as SGHAT and CDR2 as FQDESV (reference sequence). The CDR3 is 14 residues long. Losses at the gene ends were 3 bases for V and 1 base for J; bases not matched to a gene: 1. Written as DNA, the CDR3 is TGTGCCAGCAGCTTCGGGACAGGCCAAGAGACCCAGTACTTC. The encoded protein is CASSFGTGQETQYF.

The V call is TRBV6-1, the J call TRBJ2-5; D is undetermined. The CDR3 loop spans 13 amino acids. The germline V and J ends were trimmed by 6 bases and 2 bases, with 10 bases remaining between them. CDR1 is MNHNS, CDR2 SASEGT, per germline. CDR3 sequence (DNA): TGTGCCAGCAGCAGGACGGAGCAAGAGACCCAGTACTTC. Protein sequence: CASSRTEQETQYF.

CDR3 DNA sequence: TGCGCCAGCAGCTACATGGGGGCCACGAGCGGGGAGCTGTTTTTT. It codes for CASSYMGATSGELFF. The chain carries TRBV5-1 and TRBJ2-2; D perhaps matches TRBD1 (6 bases). There are 15 residues in the CDR3. Trimming left V 3 bases short and J 7 bases short, with 16 bases between. The germline gives CDR1 SGHRS, CDR2 YFSETQ. The entire variable domain, with the rest obtained from reference TRBV5-1 and TRBJ2-2, is as follows: KAGVTQTPRYLIKTRGQQVTLSCSPISGHRSVSWYQQTPGQGLQFLFEYFSETQRNKGNFPGRFSGRQFSNSRSEMNVSTLELGDSALYLCASSYMGATSGELFFGEGSRLTVL.

J is TRBJ2-6 and V is TRBV5-1; TRBD1 matches 9 bases. This CDR3 contains 17 residues. The junction had 7 bases not matched to a gene; V was cut back by 4 bases and J by 2 bases. Germline loops: CDR1 SGHRS, CDR2 YFSETQ. The CDR3 spells CASSNGQGNAGANVLTF. CDR3 in DNA: TGCGCCAGCAGCAACGGACAGGGGAACGCTGGGGCCAACGTCCTGACTTTC.

The chain has TRBV5-1 and TRBJ2-7; 8 nucleotides agree with TRBD2. V dropped 2 bases and J dropped 7; count of bases not matched to a gene: 8. The CDR3 consists of 14 residues. Germline loops: CDR1 SGHRS, CDR2 YFSETQ. The CDR3 is CASSFEAGAKEQYF. CDR3 DNA: TGCGCCAGCAGCTTTGAAGCGGGAGCCAAAGAGCAGTACTTC.

The V gene is TRBV10-1, the J gene TRBJ2-1, with D possibly being TRBD1 (6 bases). The germline CDR1 and CDR2 sequences are WNHNN and SYGVQD (reference sequence). V lost 6 bases to trimming and J lost 5 bases, with 17 bases between them. CDR3 length: 15 residues. The CDR3 region has the DNA TGCGCCAGCAGGGCCGGGACAAGAGATGACAATGAGCAGTTCTTC. The encoded protein is CASRAGTRDDNEQFF.

V gene TRBV7-2 combines with J gene TRBJ2-4, with D possibly being TRBD1 or TRBD2 (6 bases each). Germline assignment: CDR1 SGHTA and CDR2 FQGNSA. Trimming left V 0 bases short and J 0 bases short, with 12 bases between. This CDR3 has 17 residues. CDR3 sequence reads: CASSLAVGGRAKNIQYF. CDR3 nucleotide sequence: TGTGCCAGCAGCTTAGCGGTGGGGGGCAGAGCCAAAAACATTCAGTACTTC.

The chain uses TRBV18 and TRBJ2-3; D possibly corresponds to TRBD2 (5 bases). Trimming left V 0 bases short and J 4 bases short, with 17 bases between. Germline values: CDR1 KGHSH, CDR2 LQKENI. The CDR3 is 17 amino acids. The DNA for the CDR3 is TGTGCCAGCTCACCACCAGGAAGTGGAGGACGGGCAGATACGCAGTATTTT. It yields the protein CASSPPGSGGRADTQYF.

The chain employs TRBV6-1 and TRBJ2-7; 10 bases are shared with TRBD1. The CDR3 length is 15 residues. CDR1 MNHNS and CDR2 SASEGT come from the germline V gene. Trimming cost V 7 bases and J 4 bases; bases outside gene matches: 10. For the CDR3, the DNA is TGTGCCAGCACCCGGGGACAGGGGACATTTTACGAGCAGTACTTC. It specifies CASTRGQGTFYEQYF.

CDR3 bases: TGTGCCAGCAGCTTAGGCCGACTCAATGAGCAGTTCTTC. It is translated as CASSLGRLNEQFF. The chain employs TRBV7-2 and TRBJ2-1; D gene uncertain. V was cut by 1 base and J by 6 bases, with 7 bases left in between. CDR3 length: 13 amino acids. Looked up from germline, CDR1 is SGHTA and CDR2 is FQGNSA.

The chain is built from TRBV2 and TRBJ2-7; 7 bases are a match to TRBD1. The ends lost 3 bases at V and 3 bases at J; junction bases unmatched: 8. Looked up from germline, CDR1 is SNHLY and CDR2 is FYNNEI. The CDR3 spans 15 residues. The CDR3: CASSDGDSLGYEQYF. In nucleotides, the CDR3 is TGTGCCAGCAGTGATGGGGACAGCTTAGGCTACGAGCAGTACTTC.